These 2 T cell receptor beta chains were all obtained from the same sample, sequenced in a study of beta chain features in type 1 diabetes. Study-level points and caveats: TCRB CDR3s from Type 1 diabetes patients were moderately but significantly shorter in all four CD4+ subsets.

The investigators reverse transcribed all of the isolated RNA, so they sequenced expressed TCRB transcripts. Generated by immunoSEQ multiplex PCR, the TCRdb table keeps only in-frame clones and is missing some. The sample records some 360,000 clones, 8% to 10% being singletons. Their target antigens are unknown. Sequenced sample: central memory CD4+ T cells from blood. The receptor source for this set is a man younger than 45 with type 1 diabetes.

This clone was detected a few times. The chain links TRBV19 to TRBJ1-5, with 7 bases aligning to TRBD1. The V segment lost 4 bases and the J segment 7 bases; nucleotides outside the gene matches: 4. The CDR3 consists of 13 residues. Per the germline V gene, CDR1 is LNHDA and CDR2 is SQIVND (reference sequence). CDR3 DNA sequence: TGTGCCAGTAGTAATACAGGGGAACAGCCCCAGCATTTT. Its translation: CASSNTGEQPQHF.

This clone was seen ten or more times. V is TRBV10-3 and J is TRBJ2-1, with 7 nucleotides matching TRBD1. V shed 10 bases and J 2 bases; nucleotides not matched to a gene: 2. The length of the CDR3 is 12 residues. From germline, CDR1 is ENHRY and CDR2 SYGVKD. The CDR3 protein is CATQGAYNEQFF. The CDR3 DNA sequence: TGTGCCACCCAGGGGGCCTACAATGAGCAGTTCTTC.